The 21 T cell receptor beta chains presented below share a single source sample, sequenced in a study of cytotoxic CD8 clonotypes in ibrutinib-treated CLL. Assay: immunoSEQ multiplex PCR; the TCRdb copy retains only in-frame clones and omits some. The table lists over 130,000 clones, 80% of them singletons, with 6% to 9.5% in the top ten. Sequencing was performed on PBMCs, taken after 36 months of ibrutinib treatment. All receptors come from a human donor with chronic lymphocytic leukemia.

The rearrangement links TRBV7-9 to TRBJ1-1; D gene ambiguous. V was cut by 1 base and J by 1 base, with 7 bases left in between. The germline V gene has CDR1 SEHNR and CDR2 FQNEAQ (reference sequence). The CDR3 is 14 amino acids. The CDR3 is CASSLDAGNTEAFF. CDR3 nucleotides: TGTGCCAGCAGCTTAGACGCGGGGAACACTGAAGCTTTCTTT.

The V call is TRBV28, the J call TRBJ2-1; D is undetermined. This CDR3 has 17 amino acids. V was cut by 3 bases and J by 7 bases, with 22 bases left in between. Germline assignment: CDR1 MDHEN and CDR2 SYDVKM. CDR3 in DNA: TGTGCCAGCAGTTTCCTCACCGTCCGCCTGGTGGAGAATGAGCAGTTCTTC. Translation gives CASSFLTVRLVENEQFF.

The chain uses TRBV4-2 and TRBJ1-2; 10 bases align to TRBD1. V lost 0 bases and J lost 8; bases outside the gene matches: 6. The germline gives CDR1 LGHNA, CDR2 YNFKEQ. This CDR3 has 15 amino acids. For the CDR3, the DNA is TGTGCCAGCAGCCAAGAAGACAGGGGGCCAGGGGGCTACACCTTC. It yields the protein CASSQEDRGPGGYTF.

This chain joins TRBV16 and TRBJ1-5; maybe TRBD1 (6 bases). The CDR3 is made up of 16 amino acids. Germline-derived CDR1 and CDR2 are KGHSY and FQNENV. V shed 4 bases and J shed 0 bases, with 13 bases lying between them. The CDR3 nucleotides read TGTGCCAGCAGCCCGCGGACAGCGTTTAGCAATCAGCCCCAGCATTTT. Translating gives CASSPRTAFSNQPQHF.

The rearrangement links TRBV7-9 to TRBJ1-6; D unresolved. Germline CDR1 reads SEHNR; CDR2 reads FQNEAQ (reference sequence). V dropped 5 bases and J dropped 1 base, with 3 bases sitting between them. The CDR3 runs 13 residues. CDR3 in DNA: TGTGCCAGCAGCCGTTCCTATAATTCACCCCTCCACTTT. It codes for CASSRSYNSPLHF.

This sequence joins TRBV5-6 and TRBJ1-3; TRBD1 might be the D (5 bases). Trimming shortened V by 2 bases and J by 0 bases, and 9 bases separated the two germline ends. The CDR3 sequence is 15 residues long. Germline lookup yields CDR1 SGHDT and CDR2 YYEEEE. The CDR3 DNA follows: TGTGCCAGCAGCTTCGGGGGATCCTCTGGAAACACCATATATTTT. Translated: CASSFGGSSGNTIYF.

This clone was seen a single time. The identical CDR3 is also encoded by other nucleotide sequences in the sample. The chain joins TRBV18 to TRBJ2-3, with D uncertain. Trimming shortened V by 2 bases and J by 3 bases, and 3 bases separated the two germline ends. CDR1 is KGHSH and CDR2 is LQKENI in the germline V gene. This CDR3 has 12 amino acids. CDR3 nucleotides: TGTGCCAGCTCACCATCAACAGATACGCAGTATTTT. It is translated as CASSPSTDTQYF.

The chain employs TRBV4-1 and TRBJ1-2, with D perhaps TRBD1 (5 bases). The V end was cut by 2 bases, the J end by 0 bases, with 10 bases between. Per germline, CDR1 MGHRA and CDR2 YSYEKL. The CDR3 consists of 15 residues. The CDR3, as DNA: TGCGCCAGCAGCCAATCCCCGGACACTAACTATGGCTACACCTTC. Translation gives CASSQSPDTNYGYTF.

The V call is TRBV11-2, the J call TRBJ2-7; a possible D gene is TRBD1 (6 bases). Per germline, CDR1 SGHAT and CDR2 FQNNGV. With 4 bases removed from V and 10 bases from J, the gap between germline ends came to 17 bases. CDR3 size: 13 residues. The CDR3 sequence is CASSWVQDSYQYF. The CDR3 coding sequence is TGTGCCAGCAGCTGGGTGCAGGACAGTTACCAGTACTTC.

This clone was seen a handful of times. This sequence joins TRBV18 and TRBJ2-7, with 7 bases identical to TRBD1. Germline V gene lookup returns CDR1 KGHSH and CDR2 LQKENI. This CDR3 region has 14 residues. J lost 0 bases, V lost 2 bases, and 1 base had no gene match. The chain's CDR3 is CASSPTGDSYEQYF. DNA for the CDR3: TGTGCCAGCTCACCAACAGGGGACTCCTACGAGCAGTACTTC.

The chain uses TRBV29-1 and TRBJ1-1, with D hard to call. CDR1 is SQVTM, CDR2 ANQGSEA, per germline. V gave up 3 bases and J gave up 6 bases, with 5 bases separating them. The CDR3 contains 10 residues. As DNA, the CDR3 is TGCAGCGTTGATTTGTCTGAAGCTTTCTTT. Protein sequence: CSVDLSEAFF.

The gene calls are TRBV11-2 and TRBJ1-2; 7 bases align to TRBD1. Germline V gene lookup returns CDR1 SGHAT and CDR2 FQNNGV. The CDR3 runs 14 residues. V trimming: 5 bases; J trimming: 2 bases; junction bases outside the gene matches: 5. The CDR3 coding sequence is TGTGCCAGCAGCAAAGTGGGACAGAACTATGGCTACACCTTC. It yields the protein CASSKVGQNYGYTF.

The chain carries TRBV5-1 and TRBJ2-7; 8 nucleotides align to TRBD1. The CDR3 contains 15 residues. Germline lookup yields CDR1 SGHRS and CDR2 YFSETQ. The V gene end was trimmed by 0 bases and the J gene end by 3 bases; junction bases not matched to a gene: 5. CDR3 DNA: TGCGCCAGCAGCTTGGACCGGGACAGGAACTACGAGCAGTACTTC. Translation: CASSLDRDRNYEQYF. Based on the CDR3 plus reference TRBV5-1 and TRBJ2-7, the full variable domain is KAGVTQTPRYLIKTRGQQVTLSCSPISGHRSVSWYQQTPGQGLQFLFEYFSETQRNKGNFPGRFSGRQFSNSRSEMNVSTLELGDSALYLCASSLDRDRNYEQYFGPGTRLTVT.

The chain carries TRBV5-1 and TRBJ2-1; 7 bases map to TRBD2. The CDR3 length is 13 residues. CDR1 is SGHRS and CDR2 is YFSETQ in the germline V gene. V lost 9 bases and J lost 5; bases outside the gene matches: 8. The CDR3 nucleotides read TGCGCCACCCAGACCGGGACTAACAATGAGCAGTTCTTC. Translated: CATQTGTNNEQFF.

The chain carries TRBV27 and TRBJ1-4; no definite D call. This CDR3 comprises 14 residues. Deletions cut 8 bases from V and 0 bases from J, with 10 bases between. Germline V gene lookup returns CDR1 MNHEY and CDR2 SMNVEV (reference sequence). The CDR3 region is CASSQVATNEKLFF. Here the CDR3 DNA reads TGTGCCAGCTCCCAGGTGGCAACTAATGAAAAACTGTTTTTT.

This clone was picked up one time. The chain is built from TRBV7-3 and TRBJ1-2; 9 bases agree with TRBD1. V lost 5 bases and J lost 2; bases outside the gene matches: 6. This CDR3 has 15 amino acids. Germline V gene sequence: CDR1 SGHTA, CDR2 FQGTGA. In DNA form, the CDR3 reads TGTGCCAGCAGCCCAACCGGACAGGGGAACTATGGCTACACCTTC. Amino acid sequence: CASSPTGQGNYGYTF.

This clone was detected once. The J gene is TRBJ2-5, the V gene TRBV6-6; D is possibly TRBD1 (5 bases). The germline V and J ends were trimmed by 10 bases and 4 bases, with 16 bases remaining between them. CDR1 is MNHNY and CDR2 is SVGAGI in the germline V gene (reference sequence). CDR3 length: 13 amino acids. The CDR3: CATSRENVETQYF. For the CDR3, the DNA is TGTGCCACTTCCAGGGAAAATGTAGAGACCCAGTACTTC.

The CDR3 region is CSVRVWAPGTSYEQYF. CDR3 nucleotides: TGCAGCGTTCGAGTCTGGGCACCTGGAACCTCCTACGAGCAGTACTTC. The rearrangement uses TRBV29-1 and TRBJ2-7; D not certain. Trimming took 5 bases from V and 0 from J, leaving 20 bases between them. CDR1 and CDR2 from the germline V gene are SQVTM and ANQGSEA. The CDR3 is 16 amino acids.

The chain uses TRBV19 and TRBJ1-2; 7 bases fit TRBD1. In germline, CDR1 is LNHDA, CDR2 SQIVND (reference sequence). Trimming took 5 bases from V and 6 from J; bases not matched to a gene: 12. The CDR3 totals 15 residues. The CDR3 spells CASSLAGGSGDGYTF. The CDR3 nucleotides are TGTGCCAGTAGTCTGGCAGGGGGATCGGGGGATGGCTACACCTTC.

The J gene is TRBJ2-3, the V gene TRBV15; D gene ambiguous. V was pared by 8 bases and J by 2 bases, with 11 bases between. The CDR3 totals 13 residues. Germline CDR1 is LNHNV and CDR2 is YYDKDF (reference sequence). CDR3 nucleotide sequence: TGTGCCACCGGAAGGAGCCACACAGATACGCAGTATTTT. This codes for CATGRSHTDTQYF.

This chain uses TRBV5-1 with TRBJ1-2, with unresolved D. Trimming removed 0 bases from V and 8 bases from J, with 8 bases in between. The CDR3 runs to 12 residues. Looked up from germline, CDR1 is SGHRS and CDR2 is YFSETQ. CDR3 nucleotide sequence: TGCGCCAGCAGCTTGGAGGGATCCGGCTACACCTTC. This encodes CASSLEGSGYTF.